The T cell receptor beta chain under discussion was sequenced for a study of T cell changes during pregnancy in multiple sclerosis. Of note for this clone: Other DNA sequences in this specimen translate into the identical CDR3.

Assay: immunoSEQ multiplex PCR; the TCRdb copy retains only in-frame clones and omits some. This sample has roughly 40,000 clones; more than 90% occur once, and the top ten carry 1.2%. V shed 2 bases and J shed 1 base, with 8 bases lying between them. The CDR3 is 13 amino acids. Looked up from germline, CDR1 is GTSNPN and CDR2 is SVGIG (reference sequence). The V gene is TRBV30, the J gene TRBJ1-1; D possibly corresponds to TRBD1 (5 bases). The sequence came from a female donor with multiple sclerosis, enrolled in a pregnancy study. Sequencing was performed on peripheral blood, taken before pregnancy. The CDR3 protein is CAWSRTGNTEAFF. The DNA of the CDR3 is TGTGCCTGGAGTCGTACAGGGAACACTGAAGCTTTCTTT.